This T cell receptor (beta chain) came from a study of blood T cells in healthy people across ages. Extraction of total RNA produced a minimum of 5 micrograms from each sample. Trimming shortened V by 7 bases and J by 5 bases, and 17 bases separated the two germline ends. From germline, CDR1 is MNHEY and CDR2 SVGAGI. The CDR3 runs 14 residues. For the second PCR, which ran for roughly 6 to 12 cycles, a sample-barcoded 5' primer and a J-beta primer mix were used. TCRdb fed the 5' RACE reads into MiXCR, producing one record per CDR3 protein. The sample holds roughly 800,000 distinct CDR3 sequences, roughly 25% seen once. In this sample, this clonotype turned up a few times. These data were likewise used in another study, on T cells of mothers and their children. Turning to that study: At about 1.6 ug per 15 ul, all of the extracted RNA went into cDNA synthesis. For each mother, over 8 million TCR beta CDR3 reads were obtained, and for each child, roughly 2.8 million.

Sequencing was carried out using blood. This rearrangement joins TRBV6-5 to TRBJ1-1; D is unclear. This TCR was sampled from a boy younger than 18 in good health. CDR3 sequence: CASILFDGGTEAFF. CDR3 sequence (DNA): TGTGCCAGCATCCTCTTCGACGGAGGAACTGAAGCTTTCTTT.